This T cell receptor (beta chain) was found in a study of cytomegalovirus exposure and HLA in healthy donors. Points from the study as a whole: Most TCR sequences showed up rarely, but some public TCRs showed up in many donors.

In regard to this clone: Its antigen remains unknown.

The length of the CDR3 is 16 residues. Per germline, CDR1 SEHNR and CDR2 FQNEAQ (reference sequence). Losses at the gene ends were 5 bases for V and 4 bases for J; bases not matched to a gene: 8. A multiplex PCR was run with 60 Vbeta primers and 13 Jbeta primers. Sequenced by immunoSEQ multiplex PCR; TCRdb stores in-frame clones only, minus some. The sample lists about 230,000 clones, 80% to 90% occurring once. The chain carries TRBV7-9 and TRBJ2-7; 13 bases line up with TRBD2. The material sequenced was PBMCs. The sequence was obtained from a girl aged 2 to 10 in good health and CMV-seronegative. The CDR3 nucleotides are TGTGCCAGCAGCCGAAGGACTAGCGGGGGATCATACGAGCAGTACTTC. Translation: CASSRRTSGGSYEQYF.